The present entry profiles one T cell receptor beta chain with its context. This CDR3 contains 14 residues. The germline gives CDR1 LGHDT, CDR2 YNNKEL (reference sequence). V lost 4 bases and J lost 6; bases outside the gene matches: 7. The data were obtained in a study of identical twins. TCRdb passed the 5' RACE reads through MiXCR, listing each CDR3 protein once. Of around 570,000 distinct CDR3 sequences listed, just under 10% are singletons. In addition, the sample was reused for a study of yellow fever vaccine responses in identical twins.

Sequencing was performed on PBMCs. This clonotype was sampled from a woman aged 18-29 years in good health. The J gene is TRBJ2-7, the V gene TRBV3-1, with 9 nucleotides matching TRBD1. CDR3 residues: CASSPRQGGSEQYF. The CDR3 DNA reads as TGTGCCAGCAGCCCCCGACAGGGGGGAAGCGAGCAGTACTTC.